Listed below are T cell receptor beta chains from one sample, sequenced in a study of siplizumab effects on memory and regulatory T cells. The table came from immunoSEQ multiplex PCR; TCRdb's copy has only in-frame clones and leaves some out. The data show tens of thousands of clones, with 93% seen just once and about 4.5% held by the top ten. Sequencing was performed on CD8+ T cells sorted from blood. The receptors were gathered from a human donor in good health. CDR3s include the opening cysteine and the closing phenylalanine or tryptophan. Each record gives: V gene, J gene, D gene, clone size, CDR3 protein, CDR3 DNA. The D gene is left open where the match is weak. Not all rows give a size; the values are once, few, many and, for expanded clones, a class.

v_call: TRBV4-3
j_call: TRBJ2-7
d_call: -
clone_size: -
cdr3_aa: CASSPGPGDEQYF
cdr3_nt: TGCGCCAGCAGCCCCGGACCAGGCGACGAGCAGTACTTC

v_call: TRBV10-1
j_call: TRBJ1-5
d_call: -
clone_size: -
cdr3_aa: CASSGDLNQPQHF
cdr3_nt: TGCGCCAGCAGTGGGGACCTCAATCAGCCCCAGCATTTT

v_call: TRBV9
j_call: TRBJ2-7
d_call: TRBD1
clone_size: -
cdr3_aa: CASSVDGTASYEQYF
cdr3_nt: TGTGCCAGCAGCGTAGATGGGACAGCAAGCTACGAGCAGTACTTC

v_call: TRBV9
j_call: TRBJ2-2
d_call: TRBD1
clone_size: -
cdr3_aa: CASSVNRGLDTGELFF
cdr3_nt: TGTGCCAGCAGCGTAAACAGGGGGTTGGACACCGGGGAGCTGTTTTTT

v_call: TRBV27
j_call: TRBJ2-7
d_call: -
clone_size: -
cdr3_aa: CASSWTVTGSNEQYF
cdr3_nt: TGTGCCAGCAGTTGGACCGTTACTGGGTCTAACGAGCAGTACTTC

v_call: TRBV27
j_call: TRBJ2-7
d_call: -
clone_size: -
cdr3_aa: CASSLVRGSYEQYF
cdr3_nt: TGTGCCAGCAGTTTAGTCAGGGGAAGCTACGAGCAGTACTTC

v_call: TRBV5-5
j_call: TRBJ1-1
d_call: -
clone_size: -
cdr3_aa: CASSLGAGTEAFF
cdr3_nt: TGTGCCAGCAGCTTGGGGGCAGGCACTGAAGCTTTCTTT

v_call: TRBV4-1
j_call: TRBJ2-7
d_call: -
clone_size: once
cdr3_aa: CASSQEGGYSYYEQYF
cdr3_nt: TGCGCCAGCAGCCAAGAGGGGGGTTACAGCTACTACGAGCAGTACTTC

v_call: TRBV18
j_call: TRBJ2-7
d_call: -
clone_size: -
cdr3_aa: CASSPRDGYEQYF
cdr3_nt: TGTGCCAGCTCACCACGTGACGGATACGAGCAGTACTTC

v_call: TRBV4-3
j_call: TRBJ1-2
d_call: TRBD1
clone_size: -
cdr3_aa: CASSFYQGAEYGYTF
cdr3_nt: TGCGCCAGCAGCTTCTACCAGGGGGCAGAGTATGGCTACACCTTC

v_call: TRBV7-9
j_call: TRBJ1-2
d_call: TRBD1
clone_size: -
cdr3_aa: CVSRKDRDLGYTF
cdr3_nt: TGTGTCAGCAGAAAGGACAGGGACCTTGGCTACACCTTC

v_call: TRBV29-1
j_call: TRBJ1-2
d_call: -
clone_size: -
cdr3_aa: CSVQLEGGYTF
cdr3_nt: TGCAGCGTTCAATTGGAGGGGGGCTACACCTTC

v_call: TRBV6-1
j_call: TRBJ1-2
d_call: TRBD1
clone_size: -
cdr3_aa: CASSGDRDRSVYGYTF
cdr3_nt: TGTGCCAGCAGTGGGGACCGGGACAGAAGTGTCTATGGCTACACCTTC

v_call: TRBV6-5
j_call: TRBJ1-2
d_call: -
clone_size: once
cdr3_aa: CASSGGSYGYTF
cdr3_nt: TGTGCCAGCAGTGGAGGCAGCTATGGCTACACCTTC

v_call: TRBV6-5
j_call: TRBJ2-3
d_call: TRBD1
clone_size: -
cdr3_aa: CASSSWTGDTQYF
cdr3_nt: TGTGCCAGCAGTTCGTGGACAGGGGATACGCAGTATTTT

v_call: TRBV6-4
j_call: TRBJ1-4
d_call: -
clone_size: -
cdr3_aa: CAQRDLPEKLFF
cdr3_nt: TGTGCCCAGCGGGACCTTCCCGAAAAACTGTTTTTT